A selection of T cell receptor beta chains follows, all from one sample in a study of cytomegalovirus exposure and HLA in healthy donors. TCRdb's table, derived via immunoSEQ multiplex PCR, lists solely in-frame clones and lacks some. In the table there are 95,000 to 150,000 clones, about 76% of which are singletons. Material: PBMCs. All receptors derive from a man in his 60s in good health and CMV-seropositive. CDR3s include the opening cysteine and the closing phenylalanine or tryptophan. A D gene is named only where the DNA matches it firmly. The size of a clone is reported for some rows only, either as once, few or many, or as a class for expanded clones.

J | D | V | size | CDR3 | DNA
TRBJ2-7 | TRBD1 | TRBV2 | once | CASSERTGGTYEQYF | TGTGCCAGCAGTGAACGGACAGGGGGGACCTACGAGCAGTACTTC
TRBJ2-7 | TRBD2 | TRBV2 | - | CASSLAGGPNEQYF | TGTGCCAGCTCCTTAGCGGGAGGGCCTAACGAGCAGTACTTC
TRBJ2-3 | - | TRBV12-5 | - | CASGRTTSTDTQYF | TGTGCTAGTGGGCGCACGACTAGCACAGATACGCAGTATTTT
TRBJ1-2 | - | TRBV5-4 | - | CASSPVGYGYTF | TGTGCCAGCAGCCCCGTCGGGTATGGCTACACCTTC
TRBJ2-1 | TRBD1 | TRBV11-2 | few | CASSLGGQGPYNEQFF | TGTGCCAGCAGCTTAGGGGGACAGGGGCCTTACAATGAGCAGTTCTTC
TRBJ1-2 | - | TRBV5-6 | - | CASSSYTVNYGYTF | TGTGCCAGCAGCTCATACACAGTCAACTATGGCTACACCTTC
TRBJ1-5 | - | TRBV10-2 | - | CASSEGPGSYQPQHF | TGCGCCAGCAGTGAGGGTCCGGGATCTTATCAGCCCCAGCATTTT
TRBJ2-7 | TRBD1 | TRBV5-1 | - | CASSWTGGGNEQYF | TGCGCCAGCAGCTGGACAGGGGGAGGGAATGAGCAGTACTTC
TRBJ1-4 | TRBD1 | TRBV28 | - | CASSADRGATNEKLFF | TGTGCCAGCAGCGCCGACAGGGGGGCAACTAATGAAAAACTGTTTTTT
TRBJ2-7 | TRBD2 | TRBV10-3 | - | CAAGLAGVDEQYF | TGTGCCGCCGGACTAGCGGGAGTCGACGAGCAGTACTTC
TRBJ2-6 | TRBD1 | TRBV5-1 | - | CASSAAGTGTGANVLTF | TGCGCCAGCAGCGCAGCCGGGACAGGGACCGGGGCCAACGTCCTGACTTTC
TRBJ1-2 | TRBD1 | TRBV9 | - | CASSVGGQGSYGYTF | TGTGCCAGCAGCGTAGGTGGACAGGGAAGCTATGGCTACACCTTC
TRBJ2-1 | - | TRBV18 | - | CASSPSKRTYYNEQFF | TGTGCCAGCTCACCATCGAAGCGGACCTACTACAATGAGCAGTTCTTC
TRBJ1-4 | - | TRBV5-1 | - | CASSLGNAGAIEKLFF | TGCGCCAGCAGCTTGGGGAACGCAGGGGCGATTGAAAAACTGTTTTTT
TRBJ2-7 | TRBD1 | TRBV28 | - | CASLGRDRAYEQYF | TGTGCCAGCCTCGGCCGAGACAGGGCCTACGAGCAGTACTTC
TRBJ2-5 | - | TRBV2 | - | CASSGSPGTQTQYF | TGTGCCAGCAGTGGGAGCCCAGGGACACAGACCCAGTACTTC